The T cell receptor beta chain described here comes from a study of T cell repertoires and HLA-DP antigens. Each pre-culture CD4+ sample aimed for 200,000 to 250,000 T cell genomes at deep resolution. Here immunoSEQ multiplex PCR was the method, and the copy in TCRdb shows in-frame clones only, minus some. Counted here are some 110,000 clones, 92% occurring once; the ten biggest clones make up more than 0.25%. Findings and limits, study-wide: Pre-culture clonality, 0.03 to 0.045, was far below sorted CD137+ clonality of about 0.4. Clones undetected before culture averaged about 35% against one allele and around 50% against the other. No separate analysis of naive versus memory CD4+ cells was done.

This clone came up once. Its antigen is currently unknown. This CDR3 contains 16 residues. The germline CDR1 and CDR2 sequences are SGHKS and YYEKEE (reference sequence). Trimming removed 3 bases from V and 0 bases from J, with 15 bases in between. The clonotype was recovered from a woman under 30 in good health and CMV-seronegative. V gene TRBV5-5 combines with J gene TRBJ1-1, with TRBD1 as a possible D gene (6 bases). Sequencing was done on a sample of CD4+ T cells from PBMCs. CDR3 DNA: TGTGCCAGCAGCTCGCTCCCCGGGACACTGAACACTGAAGCTTTCTTT. This encodes CASSSLPGTLNTEAFF.